What follows is one T cell receptor beta chain and its context. These data come from a study of blood T cell repertoires in COVID-19. Study as a whole: Sites across the United States, Italy and Spain contributed samples from acute and convalescent COVID-19. Sources were T cells, B-cell-depleted T cells, or PBMCs; the material itself was cDNA or gDNA.

This CDR3 has 14 residues. V was trimmed by 5 bases and J by 1 base, leaving 9 bases between them. The germline V gene encodes CDR1 SNHLY and CDR2 FYNNEI. Clinical history as reported by participants underpinned cohort assignment. Measured with immunoSEQ multiplex PCR; TCRdb has only the in-frame clones, and not every one. The table records hundreds of thousands of clones, about 91% of them present only once. V and J are TRBV2 and TRBJ1-5; D remains ambiguous. The sequence was collected from a woman in her 30s with acute COVID-19. The source material was PBMCs or T cells enriched from blood (not recorded which). The CDR3 region has the DNA TGTGCCAGCAGTCCTAGAGGGAGCAATCAGCCCCAGCATTTT. The encoded protein is CASSPRGSNQPQHF.